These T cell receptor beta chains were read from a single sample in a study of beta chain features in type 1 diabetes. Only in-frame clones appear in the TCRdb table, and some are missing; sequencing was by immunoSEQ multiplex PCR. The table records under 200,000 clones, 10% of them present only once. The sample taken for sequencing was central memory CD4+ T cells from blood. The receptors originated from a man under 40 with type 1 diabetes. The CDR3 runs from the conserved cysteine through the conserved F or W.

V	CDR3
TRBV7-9	CASSAQGEKLFF
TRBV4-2	CASSQESQGSLYGYTF
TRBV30	CAWNRWAGELNTEAFF
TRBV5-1	CASSLTSGSSYEQYF
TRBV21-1	CASRSGGDPVPEQFF
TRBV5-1	CASSPLPEETQYF
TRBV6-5	CASSYDRTQPQHF
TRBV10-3	CAIGGDGYAQYF
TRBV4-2	CASSRLGTSGSSDTQYF
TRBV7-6	CASSLAPQGNEQFF
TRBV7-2	CASSPTGTSGAYNEQFF
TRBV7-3	CASSLRGGRQSGANVLTF
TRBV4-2	CASSQVLAAGANVLTF
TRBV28	CASSLGGTGNQPQHF
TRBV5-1	CASRPGGGYSNQPQHF
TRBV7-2	CASSLRTGSSREQYF
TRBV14	CASSPIGGVTDTQYF
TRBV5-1	CASSLVQGSYEQYF
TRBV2	CASGLAGVTDTQYF
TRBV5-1	CASSEGRGYGYTF
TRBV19	CAVKETVSGNTIYF
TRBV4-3	CASSHRGTYNEQFF
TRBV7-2	CASSARQGRSTDTQYF
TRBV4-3	CASSQRLAGVGETQYF
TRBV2	CASSTGTGGTDTQYF
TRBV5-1	CASRLAGNTDTQYF
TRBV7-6	CASSPYPLAELHEQYF
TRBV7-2	CASTSLVTDTQYF
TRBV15	CATSPRQGARWDTQYF
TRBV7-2	CASQRQTGANVLTF
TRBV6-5	CASSLKTTEQYF
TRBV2	CASLGQASSYEQYF
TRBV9	CASSETSGSYNEQFF
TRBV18	CASSAQGMSNEQFF
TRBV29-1	CIGGSLTEAFF
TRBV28	CASSLPQGGRGNGYTF
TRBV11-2	CASSSPAGGSSFRTDTQYF